The entry that follows covers one TCR beta chain sequence. This clone was counted only a few times. Which antigen it targets is not known. Base qualities were left out, and no much larger clone turns up one base away. Reading the label with the study, this specimen's treatment or condition is: oral pan-JAK inhibitor, 5-10 mg twice daily. Lesional scalp punch biopsies and peripheral blood were obtained from alopecia areata patients. PBMCs were isolated by density centrifugation and stained for CD3, CD4 and CD8, and CD4+ and CD8+ T cells were sorted on a FACSAria. To prepare the library, the immunoSEQ multiplex PCR assay was applied. For TCR sequencing, RNA was extracted from every sample and reverse transcribed into cDNA to serve as template. First-strand cDNA was synthesized with SuperScript III using a 2:1 mix of oligo-dT and random hexamers. A synthetic immune receptor repertoire was used to assess amplification bias, and residual bias was removed computationally. On the study's bioinformatics: Raw reads were preprocessed to remove errors, and CDR3 was defined by IMGT conventions from the conserved cysteine to phenylalanine. Clonality was computed as 1 minus the Shannon entropy, with the entropy normalized by log2 of the number of productive unique TCRs. Whether scalp clones were CD4 or CD8 was inferred by matching scalp TCRbeta sequences against CD4 and CD8 repertoires sorted from blood. This is the immuneACCESS table as TCRdb keeps it, with only in-frame sequences that have V and J called. A part of the clones is gone; compared with another copy, unresolved V genes explain less than half, and the rest is unexplained. V and J calls and clone size are given by that table; D and trimming were obtained from the DNA. The sample records over 60,000 clones, 46% of which are singletons. Jointly, the top ten make up roughly 20% of the sample.

Looking up the germline V gene yields CDR1 SGHTA and CDR2 FQGNSA. The CDR3, cysteine through phenylalanine, is 15 amino acids long. Solely the CDR3 DNA is kept, with 45 bases framed from the first base. Ends trimmed: V by 3 bases, J by 4 bases; bases unmatched to a gene: 5. The sample is drawn from a study of CD8+ T cells in alopecia areata (dated by TCRdb to 2017 to 2018). In terms of the full investigation: The treated patients, all with moderate-to-severe alopecia areata, were enrolled in an open-label pilot trial of oral tofacitinib given at 5 to 10 mg twice daily. Tofacitinib was administered for 6 to 18 months, and 6 months of follow-up off drug were then conducted to assess delayed response and recurrence. Disease severity in treated patients was measured with the SALT score, which quantifies the percentage of affected scalp surface area. In both human patients and the C3H/HeJ mouse model, the study applied high-throughput TCRbeta sequencing to look at T cell clonal expansion in alopecia areata. Scalp tissue and sorted CD4+ and CD8+ peripheral blood T cells from patchy and totalis/universalis alopecia areata patients and from healthy controls were covered by human TCRbeta sequencing. Patients on tofacitinib were biopsied at baseline and after 4 and 24 weeks of treatment, and several of the patients also had a later scalp biopsy. Scalp clonality was compared among normal scalp (n=4), patchy alopecia areata scalp (n=8), and alopecia totalis/universalis scalp (n=8). The RNA source kit depended on sample type: the PAXgene miRNA kit for fixed scalp, the miRNeasy kit for PBMCs, and the RNeasy kit for mouse skin. immunoSEQ multiplex PCR using 35 Vbeta forward primers and 13 Jbeta reverse primers was used to amplify TCRbeta CDR3 regions.

The paper's findings and limits, for the study overall: Many expanded lesional clones were found to persist in scalp and blood during tofacitinib treatment, and relapse after treatment cessation may be partly explained by this persistence. Compared with normal scalp, lesional scalp, particularly in alopecia totalis/universalis, had higher clonality and more expanded CD8+ clones, which suggests antigenic drive. Tofacitinib significantly decreased scalp clonality and the number of expanded CD8+ clones among the top 100 scalp clones. TCR sequences shared between patients were less clear than in mice, possibly partly because of HLA diversity in the patient population. Resident alphabeta T cells in normal human skin are also sequenced, complicating scalp TCR repertoire analysis, unlike mouse skin dominated by gammadelta T cells. Because the treated cohort was small and included a single nonresponder, larger studies are needed to assess links between baseline CD8+ expansion and response.

The chain is made from TRBV7-2 and TRBJ2-3, with 9 middle bases fitting TRBD2. This TCR came from a human donor with alopecia areata. The sample here was CD8+ T cells sorted from blood, taken at approximately week 37, from a patient treated with tofacitinib. This receptor carries the CDR3 CASSFTSGRADTQYF. The DNA sequence is given as TGTGCCAGCAGCTTTACTAGCGGGCGGGCAGATACGCAGTATTTT.